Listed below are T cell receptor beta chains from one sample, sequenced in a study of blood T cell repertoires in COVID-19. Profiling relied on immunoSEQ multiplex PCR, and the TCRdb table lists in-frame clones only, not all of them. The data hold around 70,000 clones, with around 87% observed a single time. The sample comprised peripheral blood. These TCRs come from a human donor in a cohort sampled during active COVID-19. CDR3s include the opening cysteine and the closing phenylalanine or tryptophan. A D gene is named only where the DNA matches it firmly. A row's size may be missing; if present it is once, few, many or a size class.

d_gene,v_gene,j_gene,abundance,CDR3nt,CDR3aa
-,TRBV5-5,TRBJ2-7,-,TGTGCCAGCAGCACCGAAAGGGACAAGGCCTACGAGCAGTACTTC,CASSTERDKAYEQYF
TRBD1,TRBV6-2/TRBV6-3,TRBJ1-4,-,TGTGCCAGCAGTCTACTGACAGGGGTCTCCGAAAAACTGTTTTTT,CASSLLTGVSEKLFF
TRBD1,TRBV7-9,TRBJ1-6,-,TGTGCCAGCAGCTTAGCGTATGACAGGGGGTCACCCCTCCACTTT,CASSLAYDRGSPLHF
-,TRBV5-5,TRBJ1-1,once,TGTGCCAGCAGCTTGGGGGGCAGGTGGGTCTTCATGAACACTGAAGCTTTCTTT,CASSLGGRWVFMNTEAFF
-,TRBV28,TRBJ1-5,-,TGTGCCAGCAGTCTCGGAGGGAAAAGCAATCAGCCCCAGCATTTT,CASSLGGKSNQPQHF
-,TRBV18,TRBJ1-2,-,TGTGCCAGCTCACCCACGACTGATTCTAACTATGGCTACACCTTC,CASSPTTDSNYGYTF
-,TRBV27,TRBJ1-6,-,TGTGCCAGCAGGGGGGACTCTCGCTCCTATAATTCACCCCTCCACTTT,CASRGDSRSYNSPLHF
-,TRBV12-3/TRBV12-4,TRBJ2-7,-,TGTGCCAGCAGTTTAGGAGACTCCCAGCAGTACTTC,CASSLGDSQQYF
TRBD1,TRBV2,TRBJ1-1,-,TGTGCCAGATTTAGTCCGGGACAGGGTTTCACTGAAGCTTTCTTT,CARFSPGQGFTEAFF
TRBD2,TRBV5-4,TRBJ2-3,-,TGTGCCAGCACCACCGTTTCCGGGGGGGGGCCAGATACGCAGTATTTT,CASTTVSGGGPDTQYF
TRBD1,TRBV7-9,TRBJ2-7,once,TGTGCCAGCAGCCTGGACAGGGGGAGGGAGCAGTACTTC,CASSLDRGREQYF
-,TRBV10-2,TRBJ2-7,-,TGCGCCAGCAGGGCTGGGCAGAACTCCTACGAGCAGTACTTC,CASRAGQNSYEQYF
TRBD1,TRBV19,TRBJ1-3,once,TGTGCCAGTAGTCGGCAGGGGGCTGGAAACACCATATATTTT,CASSRQGAGNTIYF
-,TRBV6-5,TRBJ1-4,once,TGTGCCAGTAAGACAGGTGATGCAACTAATGAAAAACTGTTTTTT,CASKTGDATNEKLFF
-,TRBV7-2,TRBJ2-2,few,TGTGCCAGCAGTCGGTCGTTGGCGGTTCGGGAGCTGTTTTTT,CASSRSLAVRELFF
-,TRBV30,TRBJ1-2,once,TGTGCCTGGAGAAGAAATCCGGGGGATGGCTACACCTTC,CAWRRNPGDGYTF
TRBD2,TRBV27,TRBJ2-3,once,TGTGCCAGCAGTTTCTTACTAGCGGGGGGTGCAGATACGCAGTATTTT,CASSFLLAGGADTQYF
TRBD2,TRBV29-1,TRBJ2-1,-,TGCAGCGTTGTGCCAACCGGCGGGGGGGCCCGGAATGAGCAGTTCTTC,CSVVPTGGGARNEQFF
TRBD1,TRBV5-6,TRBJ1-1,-,TGTGCCAGCAGTCTTGGGGCAGGGGGCGCGGGGACTGAAGCTTTCTTT,CASSLGAGGAGTEAFF
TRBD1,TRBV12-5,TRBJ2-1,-,TGTGCTAGTGGTTTGGTACGGGGGCCCGGGACAGGGTTGCATGAGCAGTTCTTC,CASGLVRGPGTGLHEQFF
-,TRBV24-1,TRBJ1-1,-,TGTGCCACCTCCCCCCCGGACATACCTGAAGCTTTCTTT,CATSPPDIPEAFF
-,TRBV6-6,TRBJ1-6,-,TGTGCCAGTCAGGACAGAGCCAATTCACCCCTCCACTTT,CASQDRANSPLHF
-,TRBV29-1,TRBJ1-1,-,TGCAGCGTTGAACGGGGGGGCCTGGGCACTGAAGCTTTCTTT,CSVERGGLGTEAFF
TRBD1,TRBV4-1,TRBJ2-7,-,TGCGCCAGCAGCCAAGATCGGGCAGGGGGCGGGTACGAGCAGTACTTC,CASSQDRAGGGYEQYF
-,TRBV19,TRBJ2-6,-,TGTGCCAGTAGTGAGGGGGCTGGGGCCAACGTCCTGACTTTC,CASSEGAGANVLTF
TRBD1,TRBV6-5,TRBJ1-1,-,TGTGCCAGCTTCCGGGACAGGGGGCTGAACACTGAAGCTTTCTTT,CASFRDRGLNTEAFF
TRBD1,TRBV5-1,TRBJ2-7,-,TGCGCCAGCAGCTTGATCGGGACAGGGATAAGCGAGCAGTGCTTC,CASSLIGTGISEQCF
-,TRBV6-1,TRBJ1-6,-,TGTGCCAGCAGTGAACGGGAGAGGGGTAATTCACCCCTCCACTTT,CASSERERGNSPLHF
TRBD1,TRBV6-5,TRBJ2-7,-,TGTGCCAGCAGGAGTGGGACAGGGTCCTACGAGCAGTACTTC,CASRSGTGSYEQYF
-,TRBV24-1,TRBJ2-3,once,TGTGCCACCAGTGATTCTAGCGTCTTAAACACAGATACGCAGTATTTT,CATSDSSVLNTDTQYF
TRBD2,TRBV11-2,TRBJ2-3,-,TGTGCCAGCAGCTTACAAAGCGGGGGGGTAAGAGCAATAGATACGCAGTATTTT,CASSLQSGGVRAIDTQYF
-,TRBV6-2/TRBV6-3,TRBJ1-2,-,TGTGCCAGCAGTTACTCGAGGAAATCTAACTATGGCTACACCTTC,CASSYSRKSNYGYTF
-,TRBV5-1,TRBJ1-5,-,TGCGCCAGCAGCTTGTCAACAGGGAATCAGCCCCAGCATTTT,CASSLSTGNQPQHF
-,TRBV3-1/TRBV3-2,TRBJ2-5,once,TGTGCCAGCAGCCGCCGGGACTTTAAAGAGACCCAGTACTTC,CASSRRDFKETQYF
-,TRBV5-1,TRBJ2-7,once,TGCGCCAGCAGCTTGAGAGGGGACACCTACGAGCAGTACTTC,CASSLRGDTYEQYF
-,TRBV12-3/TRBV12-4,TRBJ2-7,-,TGTGCCAGCAGTTTTCAGGCCTACGAGCAGTACTTC,CASSFQAYEQYF
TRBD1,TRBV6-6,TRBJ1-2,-,TGTGCCAGCAGTTATCGGGGACAGGGAGAGGGGGGCTTC,CASSYRGQGEGGF
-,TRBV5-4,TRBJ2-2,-,TGTGCCAGCAGCTTGGACTCGTCGAACACCGGGGAGCTGTTTTTT,CASSLDSSNTGELFF
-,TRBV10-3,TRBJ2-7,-,TGTGCCATCAGTGTATCGGCGGGCGCCTACGAGCAGTACTTC,CAISVSAGAYEQYF
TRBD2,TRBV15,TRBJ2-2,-,TGTGCCACCAGCCGAACCAGACTAGCGGGGGGCCCGGGAGGTTTATCCGGGGAGCTGTTTTTT,CATSRTRLAGGPGGLSGELFF
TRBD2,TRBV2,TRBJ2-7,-,TGTGCCAGCAGTGGGACTAGTAGCTCCTACGAGCAGTACTTC,CASSGTSSSYEQYF
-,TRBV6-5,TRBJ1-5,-,TGTGCCAGCTGGTCAGGCAGAGATAATCAGCCCCAGCATTTT,CASWSGRDNQPQHF
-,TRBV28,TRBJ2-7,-,TGTGCCAGCGCCTCAGTCGGACAGATTCCCTACGAGCAGTACTTC,CASASVGQIPYEQYF
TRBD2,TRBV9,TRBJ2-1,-,TGTGCCAGCAGCGTACTAGCGGGGGGCTACAATGAGCAGTTCTTC,CASSVLAGGYNEQFF
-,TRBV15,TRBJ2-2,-,TGTGCCACCAGCAGAGAGACGGCGGGGTTGGGCGGGGAGCTGTTTTTT,CATSRETAGLGGELFF
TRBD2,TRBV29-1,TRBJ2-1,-,TGCAGCGTTGGTAGGCTAGCGGGGACGGGGTACAATGAGCAGTTCTTC,CSVGRLAGTGYNEQFF
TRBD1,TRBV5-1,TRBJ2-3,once,TGCGCCAGCAGCATGACTACCAGGGGGTGGGATACGCAGTATTTT,CASSMTTRGWDTQYF
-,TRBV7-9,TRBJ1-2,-,TGTGCCAGCACCTCACAGGGTCATGGCTACACCTTC,CASTSQGHGYTF